The 18 T cell receptor beta chains below all came from one sample that was sequenced in a study of response to subunit inactivated influenza vaccine. TCRdb re-called the RT-PCR reads through MiXCR, storing one row per CDR3 protein. Altogether approximately 730,000 distinct CDR3 sequences are present, about 15% being singletons, with the ten largest covering 6.5% to 8.5%. The sample consisted of PBMCs from blood, taken around 14 days before vaccination. These receptors were collected from a man aged 45-65 years who received an inactivated influenza vaccine.

In DNA form, the CDR3 reads TGCGCCAGCAGCTTGAACCCCCCCGCGGGGAGTGAAAAACTGTTTTTT. Translating it yields CASSLNPPAGSEKLFF. V and J are TRBV5-1 and TRBJ1-4, with no clear D. The CDR3 runs to 16 residues. Between the trimmed V and J ends, which lost 1 base and 7 bases, there was a span of 17 bases. Germline lookup yields CDR1 SGHRS and CDR2 YFSETQ.

This clonotype was counted only a few times. This chain joins TRBV6-2 or TRBV6-3 and TRBJ2-7; 8 nucleotides line up with TRBD1. V lost 4 bases, J lost 4 bases, and 15 bases stayed unmatched. The CDR3 is 17 amino acids. CDR1 is MNHEY, CDR2 SVGEGT, per germline. CDR3 in DNA: TGTGCCAGCAGTTCCATCGGACAGGGAAGGCCCGGTTACGAGCAGTACTTC. Translated: CASSSIGQGRPGYEQYF.

The chain carries TRBV4-2 and TRBJ1-2; 9 bases fit TRBD1. Germline CDR1 LGHNA, CDR2 YNFKEQ. CDR3 size: 14 residues. Unmatched junction bases numbered 4, after V lost 2 bases and J lost 6 bases. CDR3 in amino acids: CASSQTDRGDGYTF. The CDR3 DNA reads as TGTGCCAGCAGCCAAACGGACAGGGGAGATGGCTACACCTTC.

This clonotype occurred many times. The DNA of the CDR3 is TGTGCCAGCAGCCCGACAGTTTATAGCAATCAGCCCCAGCATTTT. This translates into CASSPTVYSNQPQHF. This chain connects TRBV4-2 to TRBJ1-5; D might be TRBD1 (5 bases). Trimming removed 4 bases at V and 0 bases at J, with 10 bases between. The CDR3 is 15 residues long. CDR1 is LGHNA and CDR2 is YNFKEQ in the germline V gene.

This clonotype was seen only a few times. One junction end disagrees with the germline gene, perhaps due to a read error. The CDR3 DNA sequence: TGCTCCAGCAGCTTGGACCCCCGTCGGGGTGGCTACACCTTC. Protein product: CSSSLDPRRGGYTF. The V gene is TRBV5-1, the J gene TRBJ1-2; no clear D gene. CDR1 is SGHRS, CDR2 YFSETQ, per germline. CDR3 length: 14 amino acids.

This clonotype has just a few counts. This chain links TRBV7-2 with TRBJ1-2; TRBD1 might be the D (6 bases). V lost 5 bases to trimming and J lost 8 bases, with 15 bases between them. Germline V gene sequence: CDR1 SGHTA, CDR2 FQGNSA. The CDR3 length is 13 residues. The CDR3: CASSPTGYNGYTF. The DNA of the CDR3 is TGTGCCAGCAGCCCCACAGGGTATAACGGCTACACCTTC.

This clonotype was recorded many times. The V call is TRBV4-2, the J call TRBJ2-2, with 11 bases fitting TRBD2. V lost 5 bases and J lost 4; bases outside the gene matches: 6. CDR3 length: 16 amino acids. Per germline, CDR1 LGHNA and CDR2 YNFKEQ. CDR3 sequence: CASSTSGRWGTGELFF. The CDR3 DNA is TGTGCCAGCAGCACTAGCGGGAGATGGGGCACCGGGGAGCTGTTTTTT.

The V and J genes are TRBV5-1 and TRBJ2-5; possibly TRBD1 for D (6 bases). V was shortened by 0 bases and J by 1 base, with 16 bases between the two germline ends. This CDR3 is 17 amino acids long. CDR1 and CDR2 (germline): SGHRS, YFSETQ. The CDR3, as DNA: TGCGCCAGCAGCTTGGGACCCTCCGGGGACACCCAAGAGACCCAGTACTTC. This sequence encodes CASSLGPSGDTQETQYF.

This chain uses TRBV12-3 or TRBV12-4 with TRBJ2-2; 7 bases match TRBD1. J lost 13 bases, V lost 3 bases, and 20 bases had no gene match. The CDR3 length is 17 residues. This chain's CDR3 is CASSFSTNRGLQPWLFF. The CDR3 DNA reads TGTGCCAGCAGTTTCTCAACCAACAGGGGCCTCCAACCTTGGCTGTTTTTT.

The chain joins TRBV7-8 to TRBJ2-1; the match to TRBD2 covers 8 bases. Germline CDR1 reads SGHVS; CDR2 reads FQNEAQ. J lost 8 bases, V lost 2 bases, and 8 bases had no gene match. The CDR3 runs 15 residues. The DNA for the CDR3 is TGTGCCAGCAGCTTACCTCCGGGACTAGTCGATGAGCAGTTCTTC. Translating it yields CASSLPPGLVDEQFF.

This clonotype showed up just a few times. The chain uses TRBV2 and TRBJ1-2, with 7 bases that match TRBD1. Germline CDR1 reads SNHLY; CDR2 reads FYNNEI. This CDR3 is 13 amino acids long. The V segment lost 10 bases and the J segment 4 bases; nucleotides outside the gene matches: 9. The CDR3 DNA sequence: TGTGCCACCCTGGACAGGTTGAGCTATGGCTACACCTTC. It yields the protein CATLDRLSYGYTF.

This clonotype was counted ten times or more. The chain employs TRBV12-3 or TRBV12-4 and TRBJ2-7, with D unclear. CDR3 length equals 14 residues. V lost 6 bases, J lost 7 bases, and 19 bases lay in between. CDR3 loop: CASRTEGSFYEQYF. DNA of the CDR3: TGTGCCAGCAGGACTGAAGGGTCTTTCTATGAGCAGTACTTC.

This clonotype was observed a few times. J is TRBJ2-2 and V is TRBV27, with TRBD1 as a possible D gene (6 bases). The CDR3 is 15 residues long. Germline CDR1 and CDR2: MNHEY and SMNVEV (reference sequence). V was cut by 6 bases and J by 3 bases, with 14 bases left in between. CDR3 DNA: TGTGCCAGCAGGCGAGGGGGTCGACACACCGGGGAGCTGTTTTTT. Encoded protein: CASRRGGRHTGELFF.

This clonotype was counted a few times. This chain uses TRBV7-9 with TRBJ2-7, with TRBD1 matching 10 bases. The germline CDR1 and CDR2 sequences are SEHNR and FQNEAQ (reference sequence). V dropped 5 bases and J dropped 9; count of bases not matched to a gene: 10. CDR3 length: 14 residues. The CDR3 DNA is TGTGCCAGCAGCACCGCCGGGACAGGGGATGCGCAGTACTTC. Amino acid sequence: CASSTAGTGDAQYF.

This clonotype was detected a few times. This chain connects TRBV7-9 to TRBJ2-7; the D gene is possibly TRBD1 (5 bases). Germline-derived CDR1 and CDR2 are SEHNR and FQNEAQ (reference sequence). This CDR3 is built from 15 residues. V shed 5 bases and J shed 0 bases, with 14 bases lying between them. The CDR3 region is CASSLQGASSYEQYF. The DNA of the CDR3 is TGTGCCAGCAGCCTCCAGGGCGCCTCCTCCTACGAGCAGTACTTC.

Only a few counts were recorded for this clonotype. The gene calls are TRBV18 and TRBJ2-3, with unresolved D. The CDR3 length is 14 residues. Germline V gene sequence: CDR1 KGHSH, CDR2 LQKENI. V lost 3 bases to trimming and J lost 0 bases, with 7 bases between them. CDR3 nucleotide sequence: TGTGCCAGCTCACCGCCGACAAGCACAGATACGCAGTATTTT. Translation gives CASSPPTSTDTQYF.

The chain has TRBV4-2 and TRBJ2-1; 9 bases align to TRBD1. Germline lookup yields CDR1 LGHNA and CDR2 YNFKEQ. This CDR3 spans 17 amino acids. V was pared by 4 bases and J by 4 bases, with 11 bases of the junction left unmatched. The CDR3 region has the DNA TGTGCCAGCAGCCTGCGCCGCCCGGGACAGGGTTACAATGAGCAGTTCTTC. Its protein product is CASSLRRPGQGYNEQFF.

The chain uses TRBV16 and TRBJ2-7, with TRBD2 as a possible D gene (6 bases). CDR1 KGHSY and CDR2 FQNENV come from the germline V gene. The CDR3 totals 13 residues. Trimming removed 0 bases from V and 7 bases from J, with 10 bases in between. The CDR3 sequence: CASSQSPAGEQYF. CDR3 in DNA: TGTGCCAGCAGCCAATCGCCGGCGGGGGAGCAGTACTTC.